Here is one TCR beta chain with its context. It has no known antigen specificity. One base away there is no much larger clone; base qualities are not given. Spanning cysteine to phenylalanine, the CDR3 consists of 15 amino acids. Only the CDR3 region is kept as DNA, spanning 45 bases read in frame from base 1. CDR1 and CDR2 are read off the germline V gene as SNHLY and FYNNEI. V trim: 5 bases; J trim: 7 bases; unmatched bases: 10. The protocol used for the library was the immunoSEQ multiplex PCR assay. TCRdb's version of the immuneACCESS table is confined to in-frame rearrangements and falls short of the full clone set. An unresolved V gene accounts for under half of the shortfall where checked; the remainder is of unknown origin. Present in this sample are around 110,000 clones, more than 85% of which were seen just once. The top ten clones comprise about 2.8% of the sample. The record originates from a study of control samples from healthy donors and cancer patients (TCRdb year 2020).

This sequence uses TRBV2 and TRBJ1-4, and TRBD1 aligns with 7 junction nucleotides. Sequenced: blood. This TCR was recovered from a man between 25 and 39 years old in good health. The CDR3 sequence is CASSPRQGPSEKLFF. The nucleotide sequence reads TGTGCCAGCAGTCCCCGACAGGGACCGAGTGAAAAACTGTTTTTT.